Following are 22 T cell receptor beta chains from one sample sequenced in a study of technical replicates of blood from a handful of donors (dated by TCRdb to between 2016 and 2019). Libraries were constructed by the immunoSEQ multiplex PCR assay. Imported from immuneACCESS, the table was reduced by TCRdb to in-frame sequences with V and J called. These copies leave out some clones; in studies compared against another copy, an unresolved V gene accounts for under half, and the cause of the remainder is not known. The sample table records some 82,000 clones; roughly 97% of these occur just once. More than 0.15% of the sample belongs to the ten largest clones. The specimen was T cells isolated from PBMCs. The source of these receptors is a human donor in good health.

The chain is built from TRBV5-1 and TRBJ2-7; the match to TRBD2 covers 7 bases. J was trimmed by 5 bases and V by 0 bases; bases with no gene match: 8. CDR3 length: 15 residues. Germline CDR1 and CDR2: SGHRS and YFSETQ. The CDR3 region is CASSLVFGGSDEQYF. In nucleotides, the CDR3 is TGCGCCAGCAGCTTGGTGTTCGGGGGGAGCGACGAGCAGTACTTC. The full variable domain, completed using reference TRBV5-1 and TRBJ2-7, is KAGVTQTPRYLIKTRGQQVTLSCSPISGHRSVSWYQQTPGQGLQFLFEYFSETQRNKGNFPGRFSGRQFSNSRSEMNVSTLELGDSALYLCASSLVFGGSDEQYFGPGTRLTVT.

In its sample, this clone was seen once. The chain has TRBV2 and TRBJ2-3; 10 bases are shared with TRBD1. J was trimmed by 6 bases and V by 3 bases; bases with no gene match: 6. Looked up from germline, CDR1 is SNHLY and CDR2 is FYNNEI. CDR3 length equals 15 residues. Here the CDR3 DNA reads TGTGCCAGCAGTGAGTCGACAGGGGGCCCGGATACGCAGTATTTT. This sequence encodes CASSESTGGPDTQYF.

This sequence joins TRBV16 and TRBJ2-7; D may be TRBD2 (5 bases). Trimming cost V 1 base and J 4 bases, with 11 bases left between them. The CDR3 sequence is 14 residues long. Germline V lookup: CDR1 KGHSY, CDR2 FQNENV. CDR3 sequence reads: CASSQYFAGYEQYF. The DNA of the CDR3 is TGTGCCAGCAGCCAATACTTTGCGGGTTACGAGCAGTACTTC.

The CDR3 DNA follows: TGTGCCAGCAGCGTAGAGTCGCTAGCGGGGGGGCTTACGCAGTATTTT. It encodes CASSVESLAGGLTQYF. The chain uses TRBV9 and TRBJ2-3; TRBD2 matches at 12 bases. CDR1 is SGDLS and CDR2 is YYNGEE in the germline V gene. J gave up 8 bases and V 0 bases, and 7 bases lay outside the gene matches. The CDR3 is 16 amino acids.

The chain has TRBV7-2 and TRBJ1-4, with TRBD1 identical over 7 bases. The V and J ends lost 5 bases and 8 bases, in that order; junction bases with no gene match: 8. The CDR3 sequence is 14 residues long. CDR1 SGHTA and CDR2 FQGNSA come from the germline V gene. The CDR3 nucleotides are TGTGCCAGCAGCGTAACAGGGGTAGAAGAAAAACTGTTTTTT. Translation: CASSVTGVEEKLFF.

The chain uses TRBV7-3 and TRBJ1-1; tentatively, D is TRBD1 (5 bases). Germline CDR1 is SGHTA and CDR2 is FQGTGA. V lost 1 base, J lost 4 bases, and 10 bases lay in between. The CDR3 has 14 amino acids. As DNA, the CDR3 is TGTGCCAGCAGCTTAAGTAGGGGTATCACTGAAGCTTTCTTT. This codes for CASSLSRGITEAFF.

This clone showed up just once. This chain connects TRBV19 to TRBJ1-5; possible D gene TRBD1, 6 bases. This CDR3 spans 12 amino acids. Trimming removed 5 bases from V and 7 bases from J, with 9 bases in between. Germline V gives CDR1 LNHDA, CDR2 SQIVND (reference sequence). The CDR3 coding sequence is TGTGCCAGTAGTGTACAGGGCCAGCCCCAGCATTTT. It translates to CASSVQGQPQHF.

The J gene is TRBJ2-3, the V gene TRBV11-2; D ambiguous. The CDR3 consists of 16 residues. CDR1 is SGHAT and CDR2 is FQNNGV in the germline V gene. V shed 0 bases and J shed 3 bases, with 13 bases lying between them. CDR3 sequence reads: CASSLDPMSRTDTQYF. The CDR3 DNA sequence: TGTGCCAGCAGCTTAGACCCGATGAGTCGGACAGATACGCAGTATTTT. The complete variable domain, with remaining parts taken from reference TRBV11-2 and TRBJ2-3, reads EAGVAQSPRYKIIEKRQSVAFWCNPISGHATLYWYQQILGQGPKLLIQFQNNGVVDDSQLPKDRFSAERLKGVDSTLKIQPAKLEDSAVYLCASSLDPMSRTDTQYFGPGTRLTVL.

The chain carries TRBV5-1 and TRBJ1-3, with D perhaps matching TRBD1 (5 bases). The length of the CDR3 is 14 residues. Germline loops: CDR1 SGHRS, CDR2 YFSETQ. The V end was cut by 0 bases, the J end by 2 bases, with 6 bases between. As DNA, the CDR3 is TGCGCCAGCAGCTTGGCGGGGGCTGGAAACACCATATATTTT. Translating it yields CASSLAGAGNTIYF.

The chain combines TRBV11-3 with TRBJ2-2; TRBD2 might be the D (6 bases). The CDR3 extends over 13 amino acids. V was pared by 6 bases and J by 4 bases, with 9 bases between. The germline V gene has CDR1 SGHNT and CDR2 YENEEA. CDR3 loop: CASSSTSTGELFF. The CDR3 DNA reads as TGTGCCAGCAGTTCGACTAGCACCGGGGAGCTGTTTTTT.

The CDR3 bases are TGCGCCAGCAGTACCGGCCTCCAGGGGGACTATGGCTACACCTTC. This codes for CASSTGLQGDYGYTF. The chain couples TRBV5-1 to TRBJ1-2; 7 nucleotides agree with TRBD1. V dropped 5 bases and J dropped 3; count of bases not matched to a gene: 10. Looked up from germline, CDR1 is SGHRS and CDR2 is YFSETQ. The CDR3 loop spans 15 amino acids.

The V and J genes are TRBV9 and TRBJ2-1, with 9 bases fitting TRBD2. This CDR3 is 16 amino acids long. J gave up 4 bases and V 2 bases, and 7 bases lay outside the gene matches. Per the germline V gene, CDR1 is SGDLS and CDR2 is YYNGEE. The DNA of the CDR3 is TGTGCCAGCAGCGTTTCTAGCGGGACGACGTACAATGAGCAGTTCTTC. Amino acids: CASSVSSGTTYNEQFF.

The chain combines TRBV11-2 with TRBJ2-3, with D tentatively TRBD1 (6 bases). V was pared by 5 bases and J by 3 bases, with 24 bases between. CDR1 SGHAT and CDR2 FQNNGV come from the germline V gene. This CDR3 contains 18 residues. DNA for the CDR3: TGTGCCAGCAGCCCCCTGAGTCTAAGGGACACAATAACAGATACGCAGTATTTT. As protein: CASSPLSLRDTITDTQYF.

CDR3 bases: TGTGCCAGCAGCTTTCTGTCGGGTCCAGGGAGGACCTACGAGCAGTACTTC. Protein: CASSFLSGPGRTYEQYF. The chain has TRBV5-4 and TRBJ2-7, with D tentatively TRBD2 (6 bases). Germline V lookup: CDR1 SGHNT, CDR2 YYREEE (reference sequence). V lost 2 bases to trimming and J lost 2 bases, with 20 bases between them. The CDR3 contains 17 residues.

This rearrangement joins TRBV7-9 to TRBJ1-2, with D tentatively TRBD1 (5 bases). Trimming removed 1 base at V and 8 bases at J, with 11 bases between. Germline-derived CDR1 and CDR2 are SEHNR and FQNEAQ (reference sequence). This CDR3 is 13 amino acids long. In DNA form, the CDR3 reads TGTGCCAGCAGCTTAGGGCAGGGTGAGGGCTACACCTTC. This sequence encodes CASSLGQGEGYTF.

This sequence joins TRBV11-2 and TRBJ1-1, with 12 bases fitting TRBD1. CDR1 and CDR2 (germline): SGHAT, FQNNGV. V lost 5 bases and J lost 3; bases outside the gene matches: 4. The CDR3 spans 15 residues. For the CDR3, the DNA is TGTGCCAGCAGCCTCCGGGACAGGGGGCACACTGAAGCTTTCTTT. It translates to CASSLRDRGHTEAFF.

CDR3 bases: TGCGCCAGCAGCTTGGGACAGGGCGTGTTCGGTGGCTACACCTTC. Translating it yields CASSLGQGVFGGYTF. The chain employs TRBV5-1 and TRBJ1-2; 7 bases line up with TRBD1. V lost 0 bases to trimming and J lost 7 bases; unmatched junction nucleotides: 9. Germline V gives CDR1 SGHRS, CDR2 YFSETQ. The CDR3 runs 15 residues.

The chain links TRBV5-1 to TRBJ1-3; 9 bases agree with TRBD1. The CDR3 runs to 17 residues. Germline V gene lookup returns CDR1 SGHRS and CDR2 YFSETQ. Trimming at V came to 2 bases and at J to 0 bases, leaving 6 bases not matched to a gene. CDR3 residues: CASSFTGTGSSGNTIYF. The CDR3 bases are TGCGCCAGCAGCTTTACCGGGACAGGGAGCTCTGGAAACACCATATATTTT. The full variable domain, its missing parts supplied by reference TRBV5-1 and TRBJ1-3, is KAGVTQTPRYLIKTRGQQVTLSCSPISGHRSVSWYQQTPGQGLQFLFEYFSETQRNKGNFPGRFSGRQFSNSRSEMNVSTLELGDSALYLCASSFTGTGSSGNTIYFGEGSWLTVV.

The chain carries TRBV5-1 and TRBJ2-6; 7 positions agree with TRBD2. The junction had 15 bases not matched to a gene; V was cut back by 5 bases and J by 4 bases. CDR3 length: 18 amino acids. The germline V gene has CDR1 SGHRS and CDR2 YFSETQ. The CDR3 nucleotides read TGCGCCAGCAGGCGGGGGAGGGGTCTCGATCCCGGGGCCAACGTCCTGACTTTC. Amino acid sequence: CASRRGRGLDPGANVLTF.

The chain uses TRBV6-1 and TRBJ2-5; TRBD2 matches at 12 bases. Germline CDR1 is MNHNS and CDR2 is SASEGT. The CDR3 runs to 15 residues. V lost 6 bases and J lost 4; bases outside the gene matches: 6. CDR3 sequence (DNA): TGTGCCAGCAGCTTAGTGACTAGCGGGGGAGAGACCCAGTACTTC. This encodes CASSLVTSGGETQYF.

V gene TRBV11-2 combines with J gene TRBJ2-1, with 8 bases matching TRBD1. The CDR3 spans 14 residues. J was trimmed by 10 bases and V by 4 bases; bases with no gene match: 9. Per the germline V gene, CDR1 is SGHAT and CDR2 is FQNNGV. This CDR3 is CASSWDRTAGEQFF. The CDR3, as DNA: TGTGCCAGCAGCTGGGACAGGACGGCGGGAGAGCAGTTCTTC.

This clone was counted once. V usage is TRBV9 and J usage is TRBJ2-2, with TRBD2 identical over 10 bases. The germline V gene encodes CDR1 SGDLS and CDR2 YYNGEE. The V and J ends lost 4 bases and 4 bases, in that order; junction bases with no gene match: 7. The CDR3 has 16 residues. CDR3 in DNA: TGTGCCAGCAGCCGAGCGGGAGGGCGGGTCACCGGGGAGCTGTTTTTT. It specifies CASSRAGGRVTGELFF.